Following are 8 T cell receptor beta chains from one sample sequenced in a study of OX40 agonist ivuxolimab in advanced cancers. Assay: immunoSEQ multiplex PCR; the TCRdb copy retains only in-frame clones and omits some. The repertoire holds some 65,000 clones, with around 85% as singletons. The sample here was CD4+ or CD8+ T cells sorted from blood, taken in a trial of the OX40 agonist ivuxolimab. These receptors were obtained from an adult with an advanced solid tumor such as melanoma, head and neck, liver or kidney cancer.

The J gene is TRBJ1-4, the V gene TRBV5-1; 7 positions match TRBD1. V was clipped by 1 base and J by 6 bases; unmatched bases: 3. This CDR3 contains 14 residues. Germline CDR1 SGHRS, CDR2 YFSETQ. DNA of the CDR3: TGCGCCAGCAGCTTGCAGGGGGTGGATGAAAAACTGTTTTTT. This codes for CASSLQGVDEKLFF. The whole variable domain, filled in from reference TRBV5-1 and TRBJ1-4, reads KAGVTQTPRYLIKTRGQQVTLSCSPISGHRSVSWYQQTPGQGLQFLFEYFSETQRNKGNFPGRFSGRQFSNSRSEMNVSTLELGDSALYLCASSLQGVDEKLFFGSGTQLSVL.

The V gene is TRBV28, the J gene TRBJ1-4, with D perhaps matching TRBD1 (5 bases). Germline CDR1 reads MDHEN; CDR2 reads SYDVKM. The CDR3 is 13 residues long. V lost 6 bases and J lost 9, with 14 bases in between. The CDR3 loop reads CASSGGGNQKLFF. As DNA, the CDR3 is TGTGCCAGCAGCGGGGGGGGGAACCAAAAACTGTTTTTT.

The rearrangement joins TRBV9 to TRBJ2-7; 9 nucleotides agree with TRBD2. The CDR3 extends over 17 amino acids. Germline loops: CDR1 SGDLS, CDR2 YYNGEE. V gave up 0 bases and J gave up 4 bases; unmatched junction bases: 11. The CDR3 DNA sequence: TGTGCCAGCAGCGTAGGAGGCGGGAGGGCCCTCGGGTACGAGCAGTACTTC. Encoded protein: CASSVGGGRALGYEQYF. The variable domain in full, with the rest retrieved from reference TRBV9 and TRBJ2-7, is DSGVTQTPKHLITATGQRVTLRCSPRSGDLSVYWYQQSLDQGLQFLIQYYNGEERAKGNILERFSAQQFPDLHSELNLSSLELGDSALYFCASSVGGGRALGYEQYFGPGTRLTVT.

This clone showed up just a few times. In the same sample, other DNA sequences code for this CDR3. This rearrangement joins TRBV4-1 to TRBJ2-1; D is ambiguous. Germline-derived CDR1 and CDR2 are MGHRA and YSYEKL. The CDR3 is 16 residues long. Trimming shortened V by 1 base and J by 4 bases, and 14 bases separated the two germline ends. The chain's CDR3 is CASSQVNLVSYNEQFF. The CDR3 DNA follows: TGCGCCAGCAGCCAAGTGAATCTAGTCAGTTACAATGAGCAGTTCTTC.

This clone is a singleton in its sample. The chain links TRBV9 to TRBJ2-5; D might be TRBD2 (5 bases). Per germline, CDR1 SGDLS and CDR2 YYNGEE. The length of the CDR3 is 14 residues. Between the trimmed V and J ends, which lost 0 bases and 5 bases, there was a span of 11 bases. In nucleotides, the CDR3 is TGTGCCAGCAGCGTAGGTCTAGCTGGGGAGACCCAGTACTTC. It specifies CASSVGLAGETQYF. The full variable domain, its missing parts supplied by reference TRBV9 and TRBJ2-5, is DSGVTQTPKHLITATGQRVTLRCSPRSGDLSVYWYQQSLDQGLQFLIQYYNGEERAKGNILERFSAQQFPDLHSELNLSSLELGDSALYFCASSVGLAGETQYFGPGTRLLVL.

This clone was seen a few times. The V and J genes are TRBV19 and TRBJ2-6, with 7 bases aligning to TRBD1. The ends lost 8 bases at V and 2 bases at J; junction bases unmatched: 6. This CDR3 region has 15 residues. The germline CDR1 and CDR2 sequences are LNHDA and SQIVND (reference sequence). CDR3 sequence: CASVTGAAGANVLTF. The CDR3 DNA reads TGTGCCAGTGTTACAGGGGCCGCTGGGGCCAACGTCCTGACTTTC.

The chain recombines TRBV7-2 with TRBJ1-6; D gene unclear. The CDR3 covers 13 residues. The V end lost 3 bases, the J end lost 4 bases, and 4 bases lay between the germline ends. In germline, CDR1 is SGHTA, CDR2 FQGNSA. The CDR3 DNA reads TGTGCCAGCAGCTTGGCTTATAATTCACCCCTCCACTTT. It yields the protein CASSLAYNSPLHF. The variable domain in full, with the rest retrieved from reference TRBV7-2 and TRBJ1-6, is GAGVSQSPSNKVTEKGKDVELRCDPISGHTALYWYRQSLGQGLEFLIYFQGNSAPDKSGLPSDRFSAERTGGSVSTLTIQRTQQEDSAVYLCASSLAYNSPLHFGNGTRLTVT.

V and J are TRBV7-9 and TRBJ2-3; no definite D call. Looked up from germline, CDR1 is SEHNR and CDR2 is FQNEAQ (reference sequence). Trimming removed 5 bases from V and 4 bases from J, with 19 bases in between. The CDR3 is made up of 16 amino acids. CDR3 region: CASSLIPSHWADTQYF. Written as DNA, the CDR3 is TGTGCCAGCAGCCTTATACCGAGCCACTGGGCAGATACGCAGTATTTT.